What follows are 28 T cell receptor beta chains derived from one specimen sequenced in a study of blood T cell repertoires in COVID-19 (dated by TCRdb to the early 2020s). Preparation of the library involved the immunoSEQ multiplex PCR assay. TCRdb took over this immuneACCESS table, retaining in-frame rearrangements with V and J assigned. Such tables are incomplete; in checked studies, under half of the missing clones stem from an unresolved V gene, and the remainder is unexplained. This sample has under 200,000 clones in its table, and about 85% of those were observed once. Together, the top ten hold around 9.5% of the sample. Material: peripheral blood. The origin of the receptors is an elderly woman with acute or convalescent COVID-19.

This chain joins TRBV18 and TRBJ2-5; 9 bases agree with TRBD1. Germline assignment: CDR1 KGHSH and CDR2 LQKENI. With V trimmed by 3 bases and J by 6 bases, 5 bases remained unmatched. The CDR3 spans 14 residues. CDR3 nucleotides: TGTGCCAGCTCACCGGGACAGGGTGGACAGACCCAGTACTTC. It is translated as CASSPGQGGQTQYF.

The V call is TRBV3-1 (or the pseudogene TRBV3-2), the J call TRBJ1-3; unclear D gene. This CDR3 has 15 amino acids. Germline V gives CDR1 LGHDT, CDR2 YNNKEL (reference sequence). Trimming removed 0 bases from V and 3 bases from J, with 9 bases in between. The CDR3 protein is CASSQDAGDGNTIYF. Written as DNA, the CDR3 is TGTGCCAGCAGCCAAGATGCCGGGGATGGAAACACCATATATTTT.

The chain carries TRBV5-4 and TRBJ2-7; 9 bases map to TRBD1. CDR1 SGHNT and CDR2 YYREEE come from the germline V gene (reference sequence). The CDR3 is made up of 15 amino acids. The V gene end was trimmed by 0 bases and the J gene end by 3 bases; junction bases not matched to a gene: 4. The CDR3 region has the DNA TGTGCCAGCAGCTTGGCCGGGACAGGGTTCTACGAGCAGTACTTC. The encoded protein is CASSLAGTGFYEQYF.

The gene calls are TRBV30 and TRBJ1-2; the match to TRBD1 covers 12 bases. With V trimmed by 4 bases and J by 2 bases, 14 bases remained unmatched. The CDR3 loop spans 18 amino acids. Germline V gene data show CDR1 as GTSNPN and CDR2 as SVGIG (reference sequence). The CDR3 DNA reads TGTGCCTGGAAGGACGGGACAGGGGGCGAGAAAGCCAACTATGGCTACACCTTC. Amino acid sequence: CAWKDGTGGEKANYGYTF.

The chain combines TRBV30 with TRBJ1-6; 8 bases are a match to TRBD1. The V gene end was trimmed by 0 bases and the J gene end by 9 bases; junction bases not matched to a gene: 7. The CDR3 is 15 amino acids. Per the germline V gene, CDR1 is GTSNPN and CDR2 is SVGIG (reference sequence). CDR3 bases: TGTGCCTGGAGTGTACCCCGACAGGGGCCTTCACCCCTCCACTTT. This translates into CAWSVPRQGPSPLHF. Using reference TRBV30 and TRBJ1-6 for the parts outside the CDR3, the full variable domain is SQTIHQWPATLVQPVGSPLSLECTVEGTSNPNLYWYRQAAGRGLQLLFYSVGIGQISSEVPQNLSASRPQDRQFILSSKKLLLSDSGFYLCAWSVPRQGPSPLHFGNGTRLTVT.

The gene calls are TRBV5-1 and TRBJ2-7; maybe TRBD2 (6 bases). The CDR3 runs 15 residues. CDR1 SGHRS and CDR2 YFSETQ come from the germline V gene. V lost 0 bases and J 4 bases, leaving 14 bases between the germline ends. In DNA form, the CDR3 reads TGCGCCAGCAGCTTGGGGGGGACTTGGGCGTACGAGCAGTACTTC. This codes for CASSLGGTWAYEQYF.

The V and J genes are TRBV12-5 and TRBJ2-3; 13 positions agree with TRBD2. Germline CDR1 LGHNT, CDR2 FRNRAP. The ends lost 4 bases at V and 2 bases at J; junction bases unmatched: 6. The length of the CDR3 is 17 residues. The CDR3 DNA sequence: TGTGCTAGTGGTTCCTCCGGGACTAGCGGGACCACAGATACGCAGTATTTT. This encodes CASGSSGTSGTTDTQYF.

CDR3 DNA sequence: TGTGCCAGCAGCCGCAGCTACGAGCAGTACTTC. Residues: CASSRSYEQYF. The V call is TRBV6-2 or TRBV6-3, the J call TRBJ2-7; no clear D gene. Per the germline V gene, CDR1 is MNHEY and CDR2 is SVGEGT. The CDR3 covers 11 residues. V lost 6 bases and J lost 3, with 6 bases in between.

This chain joins TRBV5-4 and TRBJ2-5; the D gene is possibly TRBD1 (6 bases). The CDR3 has 13 residues. Per the germline V gene, CDR1 is SGHNT and CDR2 is YYREEE (reference sequence). With 3 bases removed from V and 2 bases from J, the gap between germline ends came to 8 bases. CDR3 protein: CASSWTAQETQYF. CDR3 sequence (DNA): TGTGCCAGCAGCTGGACAGCACAAGAGACCCAGTACTTC.

This chain joins TRBV7-8 and TRBJ1-2, with TRBD1 as a possible D gene (5 bases). The CDR3 extends over 13 amino acids. Germline V gene data show CDR1 as SGHVS and CDR2 as FQNEAQ. With 1 base removed from V and 6 bases from J, the gap between germline ends came to 9 bases. The DNA of the CDR3 is TGTGCCAGCAGCTTAGGCAGGGAGGATGGCTACACCTTC. Translation gives CASSLGREDGYTF.

This clone came up a few times. The chain is built from TRBV18 and TRBJ1-2; 7 positions match TRBD1. The V gene end was trimmed by 3 bases and the J gene end by 8 bases; junction bases not matched to a gene: 9. This CDR3 comprises 14 residues. CDR1 and CDR2 from the germline V gene are KGHSH and LQKENI. The CDR3 loop reads CASSPAQGSDGYTF. The CDR3 nucleotides are TGTGCCAGCTCACCCGCACAGGGGAGCGACGGCTACACCTTC.

The sample holds one count of this clone. This chain uses TRBV5-1 with TRBJ2-1; TRBD1 matches at 8 bases. The CDR3 loop spans 15 amino acids. After removal of 0 bases from V and 8 bases from J, the junction contained 7 bases not matched to a gene. CDR1 is SGHRS and CDR2 is YFSETQ in the germline V gene. CDR3 residues: CASSLVQGGSDEQFF. The CDR3 nucleotides read TGCGCCAGCAGCTTGGTACAGGGGGGAAGCGATGAGCAGTTCTTC.

The rearrangement links TRBV9 to TRBJ2-2; D gene ambiguous. Germline V CDR1 and CDR2: SGDLS, YYNGEE. The ends were cut back, 5 bases at V and 0 bases at J, with 14 bases in the middle. The CDR3 runs to 16 residues. In DNA, the CDR3 is TGTGCCAGCAGAGACTCGGCACCCGCGAACACCGGGGAGCTGTTTTTT. This sequence encodes CASRDSAPANTGELFF.

V gene TRBV7-2 combines with J gene TRBJ2-5; tentative D call: TRBD1 (5 bases). The CDR3 extends over 13 amino acids. Per germline, CDR1 SGHTA and CDR2 FQGNSA. The ends were cut back, 1 base at V and 5 bases at J, with 8 bases in the middle. The CDR3 spells CASSLVQEETQYF. CDR3 in DNA: TGTGCCAGCAGCTTAGTACAGGAGGAGACCCAGTACTTC.

This clone was counted only a few times. The chain carries TRBV10-3 and TRBJ1-5; D call uncertain. The CDR3 sequence is 16 residues long. V was clipped by 3 bases and J by 3 bases, with 15 bases between them. The germline CDR1 and CDR2 sequences are ENHRY and SYGVKD. This CDR3 reads CAISDQEGSNNQPQHF. The CDR3 nucleotides are TGTGCCATCAGTGACCAGGAGGGAAGTAACAATCAGCCCCAGCATTTT.

V and J are TRBV19 and TRBJ2-3; no reliable D call. V lost 5 bases, J lost 1 base, and 16 bases lay in between. The CDR3 loop spans 16 amino acids. From germline, CDR1 is LNHDA and CDR2 SQIVND (reference sequence). CDR3 residues: CASSVALSAGTDTQYF. In DNA form, the CDR3 reads TGTGCCAGTAGTGTCGCACTATCGGCGGGCACAGATACGCAGTATTTT.

This rearrangement joins TRBV7-9 to TRBJ2-6; 7 nucleotides agree with TRBD1. Germline CDR1 reads SEHNR; CDR2 reads FQNEAQ (reference sequence). The V gene end was trimmed by 3 bases and the J gene end by 0 bases; junction bases not matched to a gene: 5. The CDR3 consists of 17 residues. The CDR3 sequence: CASSFLTGLSGANVLTF. CDR3 nucleotide sequence: TGTGCCAGCAGCTTTTTGACAGGGCTCTCTGGGGCCAACGTCCTGACTTTC.

This clone appeared a few times. This chain links TRBV4-2 with TRBJ1-5, with D unclear. This CDR3 has 14 residues. Trimming cost V 1 base and J 7 bases, with 11 bases left between them. Germline lookup yields CDR1 LGHNA and CDR2 YNFKEQ. In DNA, the CDR3 is TGTGCCAGCAGCCAAGGAGGCAGCAGACAGCCCCAGCATTTT. Residues: CASSQGGSRQPQHF.

This sequence joins TRBV7-7 and TRBJ2-5, with D tentatively TRBD2 (5 bases). Trimming stripped 5 bases from V and 5 bases from J, with 15 bases between. The CDR3 spans 14 residues. Germline CDR1 SSHAT, CDR2 FNYEAQ (reference sequence). In DNA form, the CDR3 reads TGTGCCAGCAGCCGTACTAGGCTCGGGGAGACCCAGTACTTC. Protein: CASSRTRLGETQYF.

The chain carries TRBV4-2 and TRBJ2-7; 11 nucleotides align to TRBD2. Losses at the gene ends were 1 base for V and 3 bases for J; bases not matched to a gene: 8. The CDR3 is 17 residues long. The V gene's germline CDR1 is LGHNA and CDR2 YNFKEQ. The CDR3 here is CASSQGAPGLAVYEQYF. The CDR3 DNA is TGTGCCAGCAGCCAAGGGGCACCGGGACTAGCGGTCTACGAGCAGTACTTC.

This chain links TRBV9 with TRBJ2-3, with TRBD2 matching 13 bases. V shed 3 bases, J shed 3 bases, and the junction held 4 bases outside the gene matches. The CDR3 extends over 16 amino acids. Germline-derived CDR1 and CDR2 are SGDLS and YYNGEE. CDR3 region: CASSATGLAGTDTQYF. In DNA form, the CDR3 reads TGTGCCAGCAGCGCTACGGGACTAGCGGGAACAGATACGCAGTATTTT.

The CDR3 nucleotides read TGCGCCAGCAGCTTGGAGAGGGTGGGGACTGAAGCTTTCTTT. Its protein product is CASSLERVGTEAFF. The chain has TRBV5-1 and TRBJ1-1; no firm D call. The CDR3 extends over 14 amino acids. Trimming cost V 0 bases and J 5 bases, with 11 bases left between them. Germline CDR1 is SGHRS and CDR2 is YFSETQ.

This clone was recorded once. CDR3 DNA: TGTGCCACCAGTGATCCGGCAGGGATTCGGTACAATGAGCAGTTCTTC. This gives the protein CATSDPAGIRYNEQFF. The V call is TRBV24-1, the J call TRBJ2-1, with a weak D call TRBD1 (5 bases). CDR1 is KGHDR and CDR2 is SFDVKD in the germline V gene. This CDR3 has 16 amino acids. V was cut by 3 bases and J by 4 bases, with 15 bases left in between.

The CDR3, as DNA: TGTGCCATCAGTGAGGGACTAGCGGGGTGGAATGAGCAGTTCTTC. It translates to CAISEGLAGWNEQFF. The rearrangement joins TRBV10-3 to TRBJ2-1, with 12 bases that match TRBD2. Trimming took 2 bases from V and 7 from J; bases not matched to a gene: 3. Germline loops: CDR1 ENHRY, CDR2 SYGVKD. CDR3 length: 15 amino acids.

The genes are TRBV7-2 and TRBJ2-3; a possible D gene is TRBD2 (7 bases). CDR3 size: 15 residues. Germline CDR1 SGHTA, CDR2 FQGNSA. V lost 5 bases, J lost 1 base, and 13 bases lay in between. The CDR3 protein is CASSPRGGGTDTQYF. In DNA, the CDR3 is TGTGCCAGCAGCCCCCGCGGGGGCGGCACAGATACGCAGTATTTT.

The chain uses TRBV7-2 and TRBJ2-2; a weak D match, TRBD1 (6 bases). The CDR3 totals 15 residues. The V end was cut by 5 bases, the J end by 8 bases, with 18 bases between. Germline V gene data show CDR1 as SGHTA and CDR2 as FQGNSA. CDR3 loop: CASSPGHTPVGELFF. CDR3 DNA: TGTGCCAGCAGCCCGGGACATACACCGGTGGGGGAGCTGTTTTTT.

This sequence joins TRBV7-9 and TRBJ1-6; tentative D call: TRBD1 (5 bases). The germline gives CDR1 SEHNR, CDR2 FQNEAQ (reference sequence). Trimming shortened V by 5 bases and J by 7 bases, and 15 bases separated the two germline ends. There are 15 residues in the CDR3. The CDR3 DNA sequence: TGTGCCAGCAGCCAAACCGCAGGGAGGAATTCACCCCTCCACTTT. It yields the protein CASSQTAGRNSPLHF.

The V call is TRBV4-1, the J call TRBJ2-7, with a possible D match to TRBD2 (5 bases). Looked up from germline, CDR1 is MGHRA and CDR2 is YSYEKL. V gave up 4 bases and J gave up 6 bases, with 13 bases separating them. The CDR3 covers 13 residues. The CDR3 DNA is TGCGCCAGCAGCCCGCAAAGCGGTCCCGAGCAGTACTTC. Protein product: CASSPQSGPEQYF.